These 5 T cell receptor beta chains originate from one sample sequenced in a study of early T cells in non-severe SARS-CoV-2 infection. TCRdb reprocessed the 5' RACE reads with MiXCR, giving one entry per CDR3 protein. Here the sample spans more than 25,000 distinct CDR3 sequences, 5.7% being singletons. The sample consisted of whole blood. The receptors come from an adult who was a healthcare worker with PCR-confirmed SARS-CoV-2 infection or an uninfected control (not recorded which).

At least ten counts were recorded for this clonotype. The gene calls are TRBV7-9 and TRBJ2-7, with TRBD1 as a possible D gene (5 bases). Germline V gene sequence: CDR1 SEHNR, CDR2 FQNEAQ (reference sequence). CDR3 size: 14 residues. V was shortened by 4 bases and J by 6 bases, with 16 bases between the two germline ends. The CDR3 DNA reads TGTGCCAGCAGCTCTGGGGCAAGTAGTCTCGAGCAGTACTTC. Its translation is CASSSGASSLEQYF.

The sample holds a few counts of this clonotype. CDR3 DNA: TGTGCCAGCTCACCAGTCTCCTCGCGGGGATTCCCCTACGAGCAGTACTTC. Protein product: CASSPVSSRGFPYEQYF. V and J are TRBV18 and TRBJ2-7; D might be TRBD2 (6 bases). V gave up 2 bases and J gave up 2 bases, with 19 bases separating them. The CDR3 sequence is 17 residues long. CDR1 and CDR2 from the germline V gene are KGHSH and LQKENI. Full variable domain (remainder filled in from reference TRBV18 and TRBJ2-7): NAGVMQNPRHLVRRRGQEARLRCSPMKGHSHVYWYRQLPEEGLKFMVYLQKENIIDESGMPKERFSAEFPKEGPSILRIQQVVRGDSAAYFCASSPVSSRGFPYEQYFGPGTRLTVT.

This clonotype was recorded many times. The V gene is TRBV20-1, the J gene TRBJ2-5, with a possible D match to TRBD2 (5 bases). The CDR3 consists of 15 residues. Germline CDR1 and CDR2: DFQATT and SNEGSKA (reference sequence). Trimming shortened V by 3 bases and J by 1 base, and 15 bases separated the two germline ends. DNA for the CDR3: TGCAGTGCTAGCCCCCTAGCCGAGCTCCAAGAGACCCAGTACTTC. It specifies CSASPLAELQETQYF.

This clonotype was observed many times. The chain employs TRBV30 and TRBJ2-2, with D uncertain. The CDR3 extends over 19 amino acids. Trimming pared 3 bases from V and 0 bases from J, leaving 23 bases between. Germline CDR1 reads GTSNPN; CDR2 reads SVGIG (reference sequence). The CDR3 is CAWRLSLLYGFPNTGELFF. In DNA, the CDR3 is TGTGCCTGGAGATTGAGCCTGTTGTATGGGTTCCCGAACACCGGGGAGCTGTTTTTT. Using reference TRBV30 and TRBJ2-2 for the parts outside the CDR3, the full variable domain is SQTIHQWPATLVQPVGSPLSLECTVEGTSNPNLYWYRQAAGRGLQLLFYSVGIGQISSEVPQNLSASRPQDRQFILSSKKLLLSDSGFYLCAWRLSLLYGFPNTGELFFGEGSRLTVL.

This clonotype was counted a few times. This sequence joins TRBV4-3 and TRBJ1-1, with unresolved D. CDR3 size: 13 residues. Germline CDR1 reads LGHNA; CDR2 reads YSLEER. V was cut by 2 bases and J by 6 bases, with 10 bases left in between. CDR3 DNA: TGCGCCAGCAGCCAATACAGTAGCTCTGAAGCTTTCTTT. Its translation: CASSQYSSSEAFF.